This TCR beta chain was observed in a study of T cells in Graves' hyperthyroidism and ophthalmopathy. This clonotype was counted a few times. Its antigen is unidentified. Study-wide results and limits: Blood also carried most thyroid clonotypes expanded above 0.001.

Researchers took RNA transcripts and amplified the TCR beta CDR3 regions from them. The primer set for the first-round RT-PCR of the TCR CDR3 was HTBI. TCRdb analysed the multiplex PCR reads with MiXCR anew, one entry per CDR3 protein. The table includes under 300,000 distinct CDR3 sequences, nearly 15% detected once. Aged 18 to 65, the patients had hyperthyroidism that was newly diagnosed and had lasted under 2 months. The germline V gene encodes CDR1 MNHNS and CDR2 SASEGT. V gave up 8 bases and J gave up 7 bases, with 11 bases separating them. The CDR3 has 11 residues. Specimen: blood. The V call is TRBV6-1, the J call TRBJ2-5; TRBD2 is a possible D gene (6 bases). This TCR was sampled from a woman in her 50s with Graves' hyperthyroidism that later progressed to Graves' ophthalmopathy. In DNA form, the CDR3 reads TGTGCCAGCCCTTCCGGGGGGACCCAGTACTTC. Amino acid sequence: CASPSGGTQYF.